One T cell receptor (beta chain) is described in this entry. As handled by the study authors: From reference gene primer amplification, estimates of nucleated cell counts were derived. Measured with immunoSEQ multiplex PCR; TCRdb has only the in-frame clones, and not every one. V, J and clone size are those of that table, while D and trimming were read from the DNA. The table shows 100,000 to 150,000 clones, with around 85% occurring only once. This specimen comes from a study of blood T cell repertoires in COVID-19. Overall study: The study drew acute and convalescent COVID-19 samples from the United States, Italy and Spain. Nucleic acid was either cDNA or gDNA, and it came from T cells, B-cell-depleted T cells, or PBMCs.

This TCR was sampled from a woman aged 45 to 65 with acute or convalescent COVID-19. The sequencing sample was made of peripheral blood.

The CDR3 coding sequence is TGTGCCAGCCTTATGGGGGGGAGTATATATAGCAATCAGCCCCAGCATTTT. This codes for CASLMGGSIYSNQPQHF. This rearrangement joins TRBV27 to TRBJ1-5; a weak D match, TRBD1 (5 bases). Germline loops: CDR1 MNHEY, CDR2 SMNVEV (reference sequence). The V gene lost 8 bases and the J gene lost 0 bases, with 20 bases spanning the gap. The CDR3 is 17 amino acids.